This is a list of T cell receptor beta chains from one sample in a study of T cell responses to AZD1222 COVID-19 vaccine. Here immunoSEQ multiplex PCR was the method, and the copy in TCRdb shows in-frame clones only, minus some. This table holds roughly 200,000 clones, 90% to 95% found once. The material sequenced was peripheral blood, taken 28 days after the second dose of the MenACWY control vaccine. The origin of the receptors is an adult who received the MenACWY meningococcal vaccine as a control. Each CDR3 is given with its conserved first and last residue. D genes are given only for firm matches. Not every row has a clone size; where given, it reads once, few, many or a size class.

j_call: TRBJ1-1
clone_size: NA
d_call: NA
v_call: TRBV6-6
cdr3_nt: TGTGCCAGCAGTTCAGTTTCCCCTGGGATGAACACTGAAGCTTTCTTT
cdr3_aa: CASSSVSPGMNTEAFF

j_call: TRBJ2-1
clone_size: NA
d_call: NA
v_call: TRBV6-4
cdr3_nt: TGTGCCAGCAGTGCCGGACTTTCTGGGGCTGAGCAGTTCTTC
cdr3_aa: CASSAGLSGAEQFF

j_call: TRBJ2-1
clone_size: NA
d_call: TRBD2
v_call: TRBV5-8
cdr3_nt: TGTGCCAGCAGCCACGAAGGGACTAGCGGGTTATGGTCCTACAATGAGCAGTTCTTC
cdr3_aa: CASSHEGTSGLWSYNEQFF

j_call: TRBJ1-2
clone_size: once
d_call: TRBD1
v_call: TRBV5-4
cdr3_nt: TGTGCCAGCAGCCTACAGGGGGCGCAGATTGGCTACACCTTC
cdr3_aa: CASSLQGAQIGYTF

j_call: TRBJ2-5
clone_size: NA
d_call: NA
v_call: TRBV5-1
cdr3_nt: TGCGCCAGCAGCTTGGCCCCCGACTTCGGAGGGACCCAGTACTTC
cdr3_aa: CASSLAPDFGGTQYF

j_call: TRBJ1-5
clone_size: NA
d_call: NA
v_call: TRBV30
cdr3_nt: TGTGCCTGGAGCCCTACAGGGAGGAATCAGCCCCAGCATTTT
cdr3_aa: CAWSPTGRNQPQHF

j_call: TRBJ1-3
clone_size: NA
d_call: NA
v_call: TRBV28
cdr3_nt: TGTGCCAGCAGTTCCCTGGAGGGGAAGGAGTGGTGGACCTCTGGAAACACCATATATTTT
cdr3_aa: CASSSLEGKEWWTSGNTIYF

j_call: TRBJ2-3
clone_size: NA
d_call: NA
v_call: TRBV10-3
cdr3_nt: TGTGCCATCAGGGATAGCGGAACTAGCACAGATACGCAGTATTTT
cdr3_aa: CAIRDSGTSTDTQYF

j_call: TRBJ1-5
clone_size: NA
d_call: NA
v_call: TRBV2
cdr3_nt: TGTGCCAGCAGTGGGCAGGGGAGAAATCAGCCCCAGCATTTT
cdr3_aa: CASSGQGRNQPQHF

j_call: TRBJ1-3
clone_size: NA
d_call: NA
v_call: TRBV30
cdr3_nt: TGTGCCTGGAGTCTCCTTTCACAGTCCTCTGGAAACACCATATATTTT
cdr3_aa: CAWSLLSQSSGNTIYF

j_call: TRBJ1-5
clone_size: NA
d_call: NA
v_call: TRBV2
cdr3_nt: TGTGCCAGCAGCTTGACAGGAAATAATCAGCCCCAGCATTTT
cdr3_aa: CASSLTGNNQPQHF

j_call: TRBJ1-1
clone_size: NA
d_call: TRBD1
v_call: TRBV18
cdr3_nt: TGTGCCAGCTCACCGACAGGGGCGGGAGGAGCTGAAGCTTTCTTT
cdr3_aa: CASSPTGAGGAEAFF

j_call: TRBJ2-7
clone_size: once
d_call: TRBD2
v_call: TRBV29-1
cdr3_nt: TGCAGCGTTGGAGCGGGGTTCGGCGAGCAGTACTTC
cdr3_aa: CSVGAGFGEQYF

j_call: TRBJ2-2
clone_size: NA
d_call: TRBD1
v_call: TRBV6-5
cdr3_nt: TGTGCCACCCGCACGCGGCAGGGGGACACCGGGGAGCTGTTTTTT
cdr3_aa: CATRTRQGDTGELFF

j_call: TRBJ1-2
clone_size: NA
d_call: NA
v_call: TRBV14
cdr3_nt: TGTGCCAGCAGCCGCACGAGGGCAGGGGTAGACTTC
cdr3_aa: CASSRTRAGVDF